This entry lists 30 T cell receptor beta chains sequenced from one sample in a study of T cell repertoires in aging, cancer and after chemotherapy. The template was genomic DNA from peripheral blood, not RNA. Rearranged V-D-J TRB sequences were amplified with a mixed TRB-A/B primer pool. TCRdb passed the multiplex PCR reads through MiXCR, listing each CDR3 protein once. The table lists about 1,600 distinct CDR3 sequences, about 20% of them singletons, with about 6.8% in the top ten. The source material was blood. The source of these receptors is a human donor with a solid tumor.

By its share, this clonotype is medium-sized. The CDR3 reads CASRGRKITDTQYF. The DNA for the CDR3 is TGTGCCAGCAGAGGACGTAAGATCACAGATACGCAGTATTTT. This chain uses TRBV6-1 with TRBJ2-3; no reliable D call. V lost 6 bases and J lost 2, with 12 bases in between. Per the germline V gene, CDR1 is MNHNS and CDR2 is SASEGT. This CDR3 comprises 14 residues.

V is TRBV25-1 and J is TRBJ1-1, with TRBD1 as a possible D gene (5 bases). This CDR3 is 13 amino acids long. The germline V gene encodes CDR1 MGHDK and CDR2 SYGVNS. Trimming took 4 bases from V and 4 from J, leaving 10 bases between them. This CDR3 reads CASSASGTTEAFF. CDR3 sequence (DNA): TGTGCCAGCAGTGCCTCCGGGACCACTGAAGCTTTCTTT. The whole variable domain, remainder taken from reference TRBV25-1 and TRBJ1-1, is EADIYQTPRYLVIGTGKKITLECSQTMGHDKMYWYQQDPGMELHLIHYSYGVNSTEKGDLSSESTVSRIRTEHFPLTLESARPSHTSQYLCASSASGTTEAFFGQGTRLTVV.

In its sample, this clonotype ranks as medium-sized. V and J are TRBV6-1 and TRBJ2-1; the match to TRBD2 covers 12 bases. CDR1 and CDR2 (germline): MNHNS, SASEGT. J gave up 9 bases and V 7 bases, and 7 bases lay outside the gene matches. The CDR3 sequence is 14 residues long. CDR3 amino acids: CASTGLAGLGEQFF. CDR3 DNA sequence: TGTGCCAGCACCGGACTAGCGGGACTCGGTGAGCAGTTCTTC.

In its sample, this clonotype ranks as medium-sized. This chain connects TRBV7-2 to TRBJ2-3; TRBD2 agrees at 9 bases. The germline gives CDR1 SGHTA, CDR2 FQGNSA. V was clipped by 1 base and J by 5 bases; unmatched bases: 7. CDR3 length: 16 residues. The CDR3 loop reads CASSLVISGGEDTQYF. The CDR3 region has the DNA TGTGCCAGCAGCTTAGTTATTAGCGGGGGTGAAGATACGCAGTATTTT.

This clonotype is labeled medium-sized. The chain carries TRBV10-3 and TRBJ2-3; 9 bases fit TRBD2. This CDR3 contains 19 residues. V gave up 4 bases and J gave up 0 bases; unmatched junction bases: 14. Germline CDR1 ENHRY, CDR2 SYGVKD. The DNA for the CDR3 is TGTGCCATCAGTGCCCCGGGGAGCGGGGGGACCGCTAGCACAGATACGCAGTATTTT. Translated, it gives CAISAPGSGGTASTDTQYF.

With regard to this clonotype: A clone one base away is much larger, so this may be a read error. The chain uses TRBV20-1 and TRBJ1-5; no clear D gene. This CDR3 spans 14 amino acids. Germline-derived CDR1 and CDR2 are DFQATT and SNEGSKA (reference sequence). The CDR3 DNA is TGCAGTGCTAGAGATCTTATGACCAATCAGCCCAAGCATTTT. This gives the protein CSARDLMTNQPKHF.

Of note for this clonotype: One base away lies a much larger clone, so this may be a sequencing read error. The chain uses TRBV12-3 or TRBV12-4 and TRBJ2-2; 8 nucleotides line up with TRBD2. J was trimmed by 3 bases and V by 1 base; bases with no gene match: 7. CDR3 size: 17 residues. The CDR3 DNA reads as TGTGCCAGCAGTTTAGAGGCGGGGGGCGCGGACACCGGGGAGCTGTTTTTT. Protein: CASSLEAGGADTGELFF.

The chain is built from TRBV7-6 and TRBJ1-3; 9 bases are a match to TRBD1. V trimming: 5 bases; J trimming: 4 bases; junction bases outside the gene matches: 3. Looked up from germline, CDR1 is SGHVS and CDR2 is FNYEAQ. This CDR3 has 14 amino acids. CDR3 region: CASSPGTGGNTIYF. CDR3 nucleotide sequence: TGTGCCAGCAGCCCCGGGACAGGGGGAAACACCATATATTTT.

There are a few counts of this clonotype. The genes are TRBV15 and TRBJ2-1; D may be TRBD1 or TRBD2 (5 bases each). The CDR3 has 13 residues. Germline V lookup: CDR1 LNHNV, CDR2 YYDKDF (reference sequence). V gave up 8 bases and J gave up 6 bases, with 14 bases separating them. CDR3 DNA: TGTGCCACCTGGGTAATTGGGGGCAATGAGCAGTTCTTC. Translated: CATWVIGGNEQFF.

By sample share, this clonotype is medium-sized. The genes are TRBV19 and TRBJ1-5; D not certain. Trimming pared 0 bases from V and 4 bases from J, leaving 13 bases between. The CDR3 consists of 16 residues. The germline V gene encodes CDR1 LNHDA and CDR2 SQIVND (reference sequence). The CDR3 is CASSIDLWQRNQPQHF. DNA for the CDR3: TGTGCCAGTAGTATAGATCTGTGGCAGAGAAATCAGCCCCAGCATTTT.

This clonotype turned up a few times. In DNA form, the CDR3 reads TGTGCCAGCAGTTCCTACAGGGGTGAGGAGACCCAGTACTTC. Its protein product is CASSSYRGEETQYF. The rearrangement joins TRBV12-3 or TRBV12-4 to TRBJ2-5; TRBD1 matches at 7 bases. V lost 4 bases, J lost 5 bases, and 7 bases stayed unmatched. CDR3 size: 14 residues.

A few counts support this clonotype. The J gene is TRBJ2-1, the V gene TRBV6-2 or TRBV6-3; a weak D match, TRBD2 (5 bases). CDR1 is MNHEY, CDR2 SVGEGT, per germline. The CDR3 runs 13 residues. Trimming shortened V by 2 bases and J by 9 bases, and 11 bases separated the two germline ends. CDR3 DNA: TGTGCCAGCAGTTACCCCGGGATGGTTGAGCAGTTCTTC. Residues: CASSYPGMVEQFF.

In its sample, this clonotype is medium-sized. The chain uses TRBV11-3 and TRBJ2-3; D unclear. Germline V gives CDR1 SGHNT, CDR2 YENEEA. V was pared by 4 bases and J by 0 bases, with 11 bases between. CDR3 length: 15 residues. CDR3 loop: CASSSIATSTDTQYF. The DNA of the CDR3 is TGTGCCAGCAGCTCTATAGCCACAAGCACAGATACGCAGTATTTT.

As to this clonotype: This clone may be a read error of a much larger clone one base away. The chain is built from TRBV6-6 and TRBJ2-3, with D perhaps matching TRBD2 (5 bases). The CDR3 covers 12 residues. Germline CDR1 is MNHNY and CDR2 is SVGAGI (reference sequence). This CDR3 is CASRPDGDKQYF. For the CDR3, the DNA is TGTGCCAGCAGACCGGACGGGGATAAGCAGTATTTT.

Relative to its sample, this clonotype is large. The chain employs TRBV6-1 and TRBJ1-6; D is ambiguous. This CDR3 is 14 amino acids long. The germline gives CDR1 MNHNS, CDR2 SASEGT. V dropped 2 bases and J dropped 4 bases, with 6 bases sitting between them. The CDR3 DNA is TGTGCCAGCAGTGAATTGGGTTATAATTCACCCCTCCACTTT. Its protein product is CASSELGYNSPLHF.

Relative to its sample, this clonotype is medium-sized. The chain joins TRBV7-3 to TRBJ2-6; TRBD2 agrees at 7 bases. V gave up 3 bases and J gave up 6 bases; unmatched junction bases: 5. In germline, CDR1 is SGHTA, CDR2 FQGTGA. The CDR3 covers 15 residues. In nucleotides, the CDR3 is TGTGCCAGCAGCTTTGGGGGGGAACAGGCCAACGTCCTGACTTTC. Translated, it gives CASSFGGEQANVLTF.

This clonotype was seen a single time. A clone one base away is much larger, so this may be a read error. The gene calls are TRBV7-2 and TRBJ2-1; tentatively, D is TRBD2 (5 bases). V was clipped by 4 bases and J by 7 bases, with 17 bases between them. Germline CDR1 is SGHTA and CDR2 is FQGNSA. The CDR3 is 15 amino acids. The CDR3 DNA is TGTGCCAGCAGCTCCGTGAGGGTGCCGCGGAATGAGCAGTTCTTC. It specifies CASSSVRVPRNEQFF.

By share, this clonotype counts as medium-sized (0.01 to 0.1%). The V gene is TRBV7-9, the J gene TRBJ2-1; TRBD1 matches 7 bases. V trimming: 4 bases; J trimming: 7 bases; junction bases outside the gene matches: 10. CDR1 and CDR2 (germline): SEHNR, FQNEAQ (reference sequence). The CDR3 loop spans 15 amino acids. The CDR3 protein is CASSSVRGPRNEQFF. CDR3 coding DNA: TGTGCCAGCAGCTCCGTGAGGGGGCCGCGGAATGAGCAGTTCTTC.

Judged by abundance, this clonotype is large. The rearrangement links TRBV29-1 to TRBJ1-1; D remains ambiguous. The CDR3 length is 13 residues. The V gene lost 4 bases and the J gene lost 1 base, with 10 bases spanning the gap. Looked up from germline, CDR1 is SQVTM and CDR2 is ANQGSEA. Here the CDR3 DNA reads TGCAGCGTTGCAAGGGCTACGAACACTGAAGCTTTCTTT. It specifies CSVARATNTEAFF. The whole variable domain, remainder taken from reference TRBV29-1 and TRBJ1-1, is SAVISQKPSRDICQRGTSLTIQCQVDSQVTMMFWYRQQPGQSLTLIATANQGSEATYESGFVIDKFPISRPNLTFSTLTVSNMSPEDSSIYLCSVARATNTEAFFGQGTRLTVV.

This clonotype is termed medium-sized. This rearrangement joins TRBV20-1 to TRBJ2-2; D remains unclear. Trimming removed 0 bases from V and 5 bases from J, with 10 bases in between. The CDR3 is 14 amino acids. In germline, CDR1 is DFQATT, CDR2 SNEGSKA (reference sequence). DNA of the CDR3: TGCAGTGCTAGAGATCTGGTCTCAACCGGGGAGCTGTTTTTT. Translated, it gives CSARDLVSTGELFF.

In its sample, this clonotype is medium-sized. This chain uses TRBV30 with TRBJ2-3; no reliable D call. This CDR3 has 13 residues. Trimming left V 2 bases short and J 3 bases short, with 9 bases between. In germline, CDR1 is GTSNPN, CDR2 SVGIG (reference sequence). The CDR3 loop reads CAWSPDGTDTQYF. For the CDR3, the DNA is TGTGCCTGGAGTCCGGACGGAACAGATACGCAGTATTTT.

By share of the sample, this clonotype is large. CDR3 sequence reads: CASNGDTSNQPQHF. The CDR3 DNA follows: TGTGCCAGTAATGGGGACACTAGCAATCAGCCCCAGCATTTT. The chain carries TRBV19 and TRBJ1-5; weak D call: TRBD1 (6 bases). Germline lookup yields CDR1 LNHDA and CDR2 SQIVND (reference sequence). The V gene lost 7 bases and the J gene lost 0 bases, with 10 bases spanning the gap. The CDR3 has 14 amino acids.

This clonotype was counted once. The chain combines TRBV6-5 with TRBJ1-4; 8 nucleotides align to TRBD1. The V segment lost 7 bases and the J segment 8 bases; nucleotides outside the gene matches: 9. Germline V gives CDR1 MNHEY, CDR2 SVGAGI. This CDR3 region has 14 residues. As DNA, the CDR3 is TGTGCCAGCATTGCAGGGGGCACGGGAGAAAAACTGTTTTTT. Residues: CASIAGGTGEKLFF.

The CDR3 DNA reads TGTGCCAGTAGTATAGCGGGAAGTTCCTACAATGAGCAGTTCTTC. This gives the protein CASSIAGSSYNEQFF. The rearrangement links TRBV19 to TRBJ2-1; a possible D gene is TRBD2 (5 bases). Deletions cut 1 base from V and 1 base from J, with 8 bases between. The V gene's germline CDR1 is LNHDA and CDR2 SQIVND (reference sequence). The CDR3 runs 15 residues. Based on the CDR3 plus reference TRBV19 and TRBJ2-1, the full variable domain is DGGITQSPKYLFRKEGQNVTLSCEQNLNHDAMYWYRQDPGQGLRLIYYSQIVNDFQKGDIAEGYSVSREKKESFPLTVTSAQKNPTAFYLCASSIAGSSYNEQFFGPGTRLTVL.

This clonotype has more than one count but fewer than ten. The chain joins TRBV20-1 to TRBJ2-7, with D possibly TRBD1 on 6 matching bases. V lost 4 bases to trimming and J lost 1 base, with 20 bases between them. The germline CDR1 and CDR2 sequences are DFQATT and SNEGSKA (reference sequence). This CDR3 has 16 amino acids. The chain's CDR3 is CSATPRQVALSYEQYF. The CDR3 bases are TGCAGTGCTACCCCCCGACAGGTTGCTTTATCCTACGAGCAGTACTTC.

This clonotype is large by share. The CDR3 DNA is TGTGCCAGCAGTACGACGGACTCTGGAAACACCATATATTTT. Encoded protein: CASSTTDSGNTIYF. The chain links TRBV6-5 to TRBJ1-3; D uncertain. V was cut by 5 bases and J by 0 bases, with 8 bases left in between. The CDR3 totals 14 residues. Germline V gives CDR1 MNHEY, CDR2 SVGAGI.

Regarding this clonotype: At one of its ends the junction is not consistent with the germline gene, which may arise from a read error. The V call is TRBV6-4, the J call TRBJ2-1, with 12 bases aligning to TRBD1. The CDR3 contains 14 residues. Germline lookup yields CDR1 MRHNA and CDR2 SNTAGT. This CDR3 is CASSDGTGGNKQFF. The CDR3 region has the DNA TGTGCCAGCAGTGACGGGACAGGGGGCAATAAGCAGTTCTTC.

This clonotype has a handful of counts. CDR3 amino acids: CASSESFGGTSEAFF. The CDR3 bases are TGCGCCAGCAGTGAGTCGTTTGGGGGGACATCTGAAGCTTTCTTT. The V and J genes are TRBV10-1 and TRBJ1-1; the D gene is possibly TRBD1 (6 bases). The V gene's germline CDR1 is WNHNN and CDR2 SYGVQD (reference sequence). The CDR3 contains 15 residues. With 0 bases removed from V and 6 bases from J, the gap between germline ends came to 14 bases.

The chain has TRBV7-3 and TRBJ2-1; 12 bases are shared with TRBD2. With 1 base clipped from V and 1 base from J, the junction kept 11 bases outside the gene matches. Germline CDR1 reads SGHTA; CDR2 reads FQGTGA. The CDR3 length is 20 residues. In nucleotides, the CDR3 is TGTGCCAGCAGCTTAAATGGCCCCCGGACTAGCGGGGAGTCCTACAATGAGCAGTTCTTC. Its protein is CASSLNGPRTSGESYNEQFF. The full variable domain, in which reference TRBV7-3 and TRBJ2-1 provide the parts outside the CDR3, is GAGVSQTPSNKVTEKGKYVELRCDPISGHTALYWYRQSLGQGPEFLIYFQGTGAADDSGLPNDRFFAVRPEGSVSTLKIQRTERGDSAVYLCASSLNGPRTSGESYNEQFFGPGTRLTVL.

In this sample, this clonotype turned up once. V gene TRBV6-5 combines with J gene TRBJ2-5, with D possibly being TRBD2 (6 bases). CDR1 MNHEY and CDR2 SVGAGI come from the germline V gene. The V gene lost 6 bases and the J gene lost 4 bases, with 15 bases spanning the gap. This CDR3 region has 14 residues. The CDR3 region has the DNA TGTGCCAGCAGCTTGGGGGGTGGGGCAGAGACCCAGTACTTC. As protein: CASSLGGGAETQYF.